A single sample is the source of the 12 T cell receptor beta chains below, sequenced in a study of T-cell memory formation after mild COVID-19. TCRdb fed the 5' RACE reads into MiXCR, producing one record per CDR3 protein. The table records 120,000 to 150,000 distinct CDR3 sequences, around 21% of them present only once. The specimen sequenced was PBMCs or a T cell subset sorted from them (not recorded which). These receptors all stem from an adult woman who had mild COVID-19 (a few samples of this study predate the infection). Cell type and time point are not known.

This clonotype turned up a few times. The CDR3 DNA sequence: TGTGCCACCCGGTTTAGACCTAGCACAGATACGCAGTATTTT. Its translation is CATRFRPSTDTQYF. The chain recombines TRBV10-3 with TRBJ2-3; D gene unclear. Trimming pared 10 bases from V and 0 bases from J, leaving 14 bases between. Germline V gene sequence: CDR1 ENHRY, CDR2 SYGVKD. The CDR3 is 14 amino acids.

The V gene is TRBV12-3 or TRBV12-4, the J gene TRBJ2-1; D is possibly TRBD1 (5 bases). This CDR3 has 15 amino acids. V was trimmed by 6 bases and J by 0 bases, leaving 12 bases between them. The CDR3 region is CASRRTGDSYNEQFF. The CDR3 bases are TGTGCCAGCAGACGCACAGGTGACTCCTACAATGAGCAGTTCTTC.

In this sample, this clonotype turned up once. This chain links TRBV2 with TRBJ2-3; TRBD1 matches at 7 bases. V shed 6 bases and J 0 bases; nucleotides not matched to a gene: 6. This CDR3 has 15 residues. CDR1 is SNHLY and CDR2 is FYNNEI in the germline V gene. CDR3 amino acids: CASRLTGMSTDTQYF. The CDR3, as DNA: TGTGCCAGCAGGTTGACAGGGATGAGCACAGATACGCAGTATTTT.

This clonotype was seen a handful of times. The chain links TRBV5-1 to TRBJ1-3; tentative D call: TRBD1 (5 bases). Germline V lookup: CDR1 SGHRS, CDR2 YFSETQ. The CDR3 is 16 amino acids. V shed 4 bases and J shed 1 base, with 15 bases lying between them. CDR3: CASSQSPGGSGNTIYF. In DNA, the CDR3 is TGCGCCAGCAGCCAGAGCCCGGGGGGATCTGGAAACACCATATATTTT.

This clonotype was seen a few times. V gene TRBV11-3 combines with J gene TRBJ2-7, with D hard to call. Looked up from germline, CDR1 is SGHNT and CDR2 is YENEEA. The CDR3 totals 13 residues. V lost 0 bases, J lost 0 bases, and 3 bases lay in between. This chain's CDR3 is CASSLESSYEQYF. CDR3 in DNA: TGTGCCAGCAGCTTAGAAAGCTCCTACGAGCAGTACTTC.

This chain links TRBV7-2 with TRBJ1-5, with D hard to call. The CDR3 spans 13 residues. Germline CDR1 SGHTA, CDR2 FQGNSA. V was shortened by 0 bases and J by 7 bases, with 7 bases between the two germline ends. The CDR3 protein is CASSLAKEQPQHF. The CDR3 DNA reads TGTGCCAGCAGCTTAGCAAAGGAACAGCCCCAGCATTTT.

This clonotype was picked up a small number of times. CDR3 residues: CASSVIGAGEQYF. The CDR3 coding sequence is TGTGCCAGCAGCGTTATCGGAGCGGGCGAGCAGTACTTC. This sequence joins TRBV9 and TRBJ2-7; perhaps TRBD2 as D (6 bases). Trimming removed 2 bases at V and 6 bases at J, with 12 bases between. The CDR3 is made up of 13 amino acids. The germline gives CDR1 SGDLS, CDR2 YYNGEE. Looking up the rest from reference TRBV9 and TRBJ2-7 gives the full variable domain: DSGVTQTPKHLITATGQRVTLRCSPRSGDLSVYWYQQSLDQGLQFLIQYYNGEERAKGNILERFSAQQFPDLHSELNLSSLELGDSALYFCASSVIGAGEQYFGPGTRLTVT.

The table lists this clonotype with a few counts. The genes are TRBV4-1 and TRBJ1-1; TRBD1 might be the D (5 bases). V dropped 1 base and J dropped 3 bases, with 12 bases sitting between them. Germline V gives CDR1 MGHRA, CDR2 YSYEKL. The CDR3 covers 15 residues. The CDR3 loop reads CASSQVGHLDTEAFF. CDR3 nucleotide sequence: TGCGCCAGCAGCCAAGTCGGACACCTAGACACTGAAGCTTTCTTT.

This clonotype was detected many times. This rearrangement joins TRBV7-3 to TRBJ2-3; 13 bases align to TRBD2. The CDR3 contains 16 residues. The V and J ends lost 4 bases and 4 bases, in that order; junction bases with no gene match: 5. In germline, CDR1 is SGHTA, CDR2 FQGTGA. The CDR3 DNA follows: TGTGCCAGCAGCTCCCGACTAGCGGGGGGTGCAGATACGCAGTATTTT. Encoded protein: CASSSRLAGGADTQYF. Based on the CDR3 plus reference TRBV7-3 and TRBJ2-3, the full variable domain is GAGVSQTPSNKVTEKGKYVELRCDPISGHTALYWYRQSLGQGPEFLIYFQGTGAADDSGLPNDRFFAVRPEGSVSTLKIQRTERGDSAVYLCASSSRLAGGADTQYFGPGTRLTVL.

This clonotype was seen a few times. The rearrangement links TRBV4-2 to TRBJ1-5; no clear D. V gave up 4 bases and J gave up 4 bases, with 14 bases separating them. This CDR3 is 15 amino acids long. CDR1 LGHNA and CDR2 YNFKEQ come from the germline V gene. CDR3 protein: CASSRAGSANQPQHF. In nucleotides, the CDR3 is TGTGCCAGCAGCCGGGCGGGATCCGCAAATCAGCCCCAGCATTTT.

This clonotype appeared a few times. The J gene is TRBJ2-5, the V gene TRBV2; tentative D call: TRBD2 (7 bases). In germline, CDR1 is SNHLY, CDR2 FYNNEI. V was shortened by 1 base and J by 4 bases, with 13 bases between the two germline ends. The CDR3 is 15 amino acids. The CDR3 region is CASSEVGQRGETQYF. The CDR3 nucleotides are TGTGCCAGCAGTGAAGTTGGACAGCGGGGAGAGACCCAGTACTTC.

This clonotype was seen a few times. CDR3: CASSKSGGQGYEQYF. CDR3 nucleotides: TGCGCCAGTTCCAAATCCGGCGGACAGGGCTACGAGCAGTACTTC. The chain has TRBV4-3 and TRBJ2-7, with 8 bases fitting TRBD1. This CDR3 is 15 amino acids long. With V trimmed by 9 bases and J by 3 bases, 13 bases remained unmatched. Germline loops: CDR1 LGHNA, CDR2 YSLEER.